Described below is a single T cell receptor beta chain sequence and its context. Antigen unknown. The data originate from a study of cytomegalovirus exposure and HLA in healthy donors. Across the study: Of around 400 genotyped donors, roughly 81% grouped in the Caucasian-associated ancestry cluster.

Primers included in the PCR were 60 Vbeta and 13 Jbeta primers. Measured with immunoSEQ multiplex PCR; TCRdb has only the in-frame clones, and not every one. The sample shows approximately 130,000 clones, about 81% of them seen only once. This CDR3 has 16 residues. Germline loops: CDR1 SGHTA, CDR2 FQGNSA. V was trimmed by 1 base and J by 3 bases, leaving 12 bases between them. Notes on the study in general: In a later analysis, CMV-associated beta chains were mostly HLA-associated, it appeared. Some TCR beta chains (more than 150 of them) were listed as cytomegalovirus-associated.

Sequencing used PBMCs. This TCR came from a woman in her 40s in good health and CMV-seropositive. The chain uses TRBV7-2 and TRBJ1-4; weak D call: TRBD1 (5 bases). The CDR3 nucleotides are TGTGCCAGCAGCTTAGGATCGGGGGTGGCTAATGAAAAACTGTTTTTT. Its protein product is CASSLGSGVANEKLFF.